This T cell receptor (beta chain) was retrieved from a study of OX40 agonist ivuxolimab in advanced cancers. Study summary: In this trial design, patients received ivuxolimab intravenously at 0.01 to 10 mg/kg every 2 weeks.

Germline assignment: CDR1 SNHLY and CDR2 FYNNEI. There are 15 residues in the CDR3. Trimming pared 3 bases from V and 4 bases from J, leaving 13 bases between. The repertoire was sequenced with immunoSEQ multiplex PCR; TCRdb's copy has only in-frame clones and lacks some. The data hold about 95,000 clones, with 91% observed a single time. This TCR was recovered from an adult with an advanced solid tumor such as melanoma, head and neck, liver or kidney cancer. Sample: CD4+ or CD8+ T cells sorted from blood, taken in a trial of the OX40 agonist ivuxolimab. The chain carries TRBV2 and TRBJ2-1; tentatively, D is TRBD1 or TRBD2 (5 bases each). CDR3 coding DNA: TGTGCCAGCAGTGAGGAAGGGGACCGATACAATGAGCAGTTCTTC. Translating it yields CASSEEGDRYNEQFF.